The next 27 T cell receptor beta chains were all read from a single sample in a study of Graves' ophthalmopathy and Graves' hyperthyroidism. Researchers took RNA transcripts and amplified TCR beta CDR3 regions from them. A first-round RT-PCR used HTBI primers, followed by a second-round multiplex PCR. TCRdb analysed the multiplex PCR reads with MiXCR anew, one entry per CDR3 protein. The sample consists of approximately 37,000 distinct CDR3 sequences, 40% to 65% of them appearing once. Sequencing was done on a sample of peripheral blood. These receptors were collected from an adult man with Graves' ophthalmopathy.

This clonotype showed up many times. The CDR3 loop is CASSDGQPQHF. Written as DNA, the CDR3 is TGTGCCAGCAGCGATGGACAGCCCCAGCATTTT. V and J are TRBV12-3 or TRBV12-4 and TRBJ1-5; D not certain. The length of the CDR3 is 11 residues. Trimming left V 6 bases short and J 7 bases short, with 7 bases between.

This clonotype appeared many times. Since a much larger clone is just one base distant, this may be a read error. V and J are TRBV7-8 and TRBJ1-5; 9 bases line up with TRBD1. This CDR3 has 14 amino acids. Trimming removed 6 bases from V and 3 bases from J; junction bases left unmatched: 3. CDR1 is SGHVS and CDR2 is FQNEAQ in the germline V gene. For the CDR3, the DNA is TGTGCCAGCAGAGGACAGGGGCCCAATCAGCCCCAGCATTTT. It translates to CASRGQGPNQPQHF. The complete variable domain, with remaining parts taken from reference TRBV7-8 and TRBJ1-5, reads GAGVSQSPRYKVAKRGQDVALRCDPISGHVSLFWYQQALGQGPEFLTYFQNEAQLDKSGLPSDRFFAERPEGSVSTLKIQRTQQEDSAVYLCASRGQGPNQPQHFGDGTRLSIL.

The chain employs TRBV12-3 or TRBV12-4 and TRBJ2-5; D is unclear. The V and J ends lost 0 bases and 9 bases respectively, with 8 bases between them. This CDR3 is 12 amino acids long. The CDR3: CASSLAPTAQYF. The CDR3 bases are TGTGCCAGCAGTTTAGCGCCGACCGCCCAGTACTTC.

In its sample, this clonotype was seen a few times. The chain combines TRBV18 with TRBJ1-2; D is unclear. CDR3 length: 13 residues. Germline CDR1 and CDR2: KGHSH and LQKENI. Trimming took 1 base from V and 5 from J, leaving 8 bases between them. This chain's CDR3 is CASSPQGEYGYTF. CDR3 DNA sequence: TGTGCCAGCTCACCACAGGGTGAATATGGCTACACCTTC.

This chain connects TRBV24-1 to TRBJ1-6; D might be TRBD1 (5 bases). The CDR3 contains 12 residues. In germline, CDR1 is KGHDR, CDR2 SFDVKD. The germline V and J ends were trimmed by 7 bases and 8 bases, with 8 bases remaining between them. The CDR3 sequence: CATSRDDSPLHF. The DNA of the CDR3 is TGTGCCACCAGCAGGGACGATTCACCCCTCCACTTT.

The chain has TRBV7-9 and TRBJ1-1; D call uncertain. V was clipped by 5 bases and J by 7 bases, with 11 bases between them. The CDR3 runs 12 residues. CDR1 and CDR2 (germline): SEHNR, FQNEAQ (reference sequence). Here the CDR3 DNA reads TGTGCCAGCAGCCACCTGACTAGTGAAGCTTTCTTT. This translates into CASSHLTSEAFF.

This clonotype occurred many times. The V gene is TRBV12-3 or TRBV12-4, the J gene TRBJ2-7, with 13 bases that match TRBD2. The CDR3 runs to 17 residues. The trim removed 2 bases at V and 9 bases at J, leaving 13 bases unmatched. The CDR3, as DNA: TGTGCCAGCAGTTTAAGGACTAGCGGGGGATTGTGGGGCCGGCAGTACTTC. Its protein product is CASSLRTSGGLWGRQYF.

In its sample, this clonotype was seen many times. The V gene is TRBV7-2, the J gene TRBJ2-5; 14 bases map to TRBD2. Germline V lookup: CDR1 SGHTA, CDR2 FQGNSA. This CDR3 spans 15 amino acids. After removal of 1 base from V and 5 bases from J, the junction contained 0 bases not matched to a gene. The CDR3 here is CASSLGTSGGETQYF. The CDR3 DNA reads TGTGCCAGCAGCTTAGGGACTAGCGGGGGGGAGACCCAGTACTTC.

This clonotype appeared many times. The CDR3 sequence: CASSGVDTGELFF. In DNA, the CDR3 is TGTGCCAGCAGTGGGGTAGACACCGGGGAGCTGTTTTTT. The chain links TRBV6-1 to TRBJ2-2; D unresolved. CDR3 length: 13 amino acids. Germline V gene lookup returns CDR1 MNHNS and CDR2 SASEGT. Between the trimmed V and J ends, which lost 4 bases and 3 bases, there was a span of 6 bases.

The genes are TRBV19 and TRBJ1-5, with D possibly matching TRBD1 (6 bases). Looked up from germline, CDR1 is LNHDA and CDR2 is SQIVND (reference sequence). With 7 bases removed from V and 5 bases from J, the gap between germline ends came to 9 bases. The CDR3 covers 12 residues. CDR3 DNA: TGTGCCAGTACAACAGGGCATCAGCCCCAGCATTTT. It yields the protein CASTTGHQPQHF.

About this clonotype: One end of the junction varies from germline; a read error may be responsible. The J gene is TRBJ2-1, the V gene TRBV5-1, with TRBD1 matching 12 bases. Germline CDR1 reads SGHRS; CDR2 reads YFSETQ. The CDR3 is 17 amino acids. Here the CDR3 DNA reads TGTGCCAGCAGCTCCCGGGACAGGGGGCAAGGCTACAATGAGCAGTTCTTC. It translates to CASSSRDRGQGYNEQFF. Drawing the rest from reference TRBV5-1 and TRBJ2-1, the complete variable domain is KAGVTQTPRYLIKTRGQQVTLSCSPISGHRSVSWYQQTPGQGLQFLFEYFSETQRNKGNFPGRFSGRQFSNSRSEMNVSTLELGDSALYLCASSSRDRGQGYNEQFFGPGTRLTVL.

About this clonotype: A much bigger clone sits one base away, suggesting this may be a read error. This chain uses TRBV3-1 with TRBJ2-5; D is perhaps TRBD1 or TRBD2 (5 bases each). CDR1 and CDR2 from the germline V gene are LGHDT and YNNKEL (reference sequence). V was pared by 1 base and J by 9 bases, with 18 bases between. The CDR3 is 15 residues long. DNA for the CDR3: TGTGCCAGCAGCCAAGTTCCCCAGGGATCGGAGGCCCAGTACTTC. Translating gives CASSQVPQGSEAQYF.

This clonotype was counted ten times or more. The DNA for the CDR3 is TGTGCCAGCAGCGGGACTGTTTCACCCCTCCACTTT. This encodes CASSGTVSPLHF. The genes are TRBV12-3 or TRBV12-4 and TRBJ1-6; perhaps TRBD1 as D (5 bases). The CDR3 is 12 residues long. Trimming removed 6 bases from V and 9 bases from J, with 9 bases in between.

CDR3 nucleotide sequence: TGTGCCAGCAGTTTAATGCAAGGGTCGGGGTATAATTCACCCCTCCACTTT. Amino acids: CASSLMQGSGYNSPLHF. The genes are TRBV27 and TRBJ1-6; unclear D gene. CDR1 is MNHEY, CDR2 SMNVEV, per germline (reference sequence). V lost 2 bases and J 4 bases, leaving 15 bases between the germline ends. This CDR3 has 17 amino acids.

The CDR3 DNA follows: TGTGCCAGTAGTATTGAAGGGACAGGGGGCTACACCTTC. Protein product: CASSIEGTGGYTF. The rearrangement links TRBV19 to TRBJ1-2; 9 nucleotides align to TRBD1. The CDR3 covers 13 residues. The trim removed 3 bases at V and 8 bases at J, leaving 4 bases unmatched. Germline loops: CDR1 LNHDA, CDR2 SQIVND (reference sequence).

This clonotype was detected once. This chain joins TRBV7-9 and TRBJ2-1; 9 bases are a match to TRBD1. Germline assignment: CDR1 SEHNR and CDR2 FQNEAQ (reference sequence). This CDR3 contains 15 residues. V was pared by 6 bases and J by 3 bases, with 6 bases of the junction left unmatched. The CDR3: CASRGTGSYYNEQFF. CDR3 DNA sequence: TGTGCCAGCAGGGGGACAGGGTCTTACTACAATGAGCAGTTCTTC.

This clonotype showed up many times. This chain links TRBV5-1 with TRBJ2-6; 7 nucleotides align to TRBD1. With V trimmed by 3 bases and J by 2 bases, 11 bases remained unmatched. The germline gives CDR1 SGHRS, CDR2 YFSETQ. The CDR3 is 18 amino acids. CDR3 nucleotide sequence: TGCGCCAGCAGCTCGGGGACAGTTCATCGACCTGGGGCCAACGTCCTGACTTTC. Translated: CASSSGTVHRPGANVLTF. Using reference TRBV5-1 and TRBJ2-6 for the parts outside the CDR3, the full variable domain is KAGVTQTPRYLIKTRGQQVTLSCSPISGHRSVSWYQQTPGQGLQFLFEYFSETQRNKGNFPGRFSGRQFSNSRSEMNVSTLELGDSALYLCASSSGTVHRPGANVLTFGAGSRLTVL.

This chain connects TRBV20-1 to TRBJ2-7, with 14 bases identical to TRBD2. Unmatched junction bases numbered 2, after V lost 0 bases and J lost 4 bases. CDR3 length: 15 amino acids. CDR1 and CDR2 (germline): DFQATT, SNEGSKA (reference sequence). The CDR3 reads CSARERTSGRYEQYF. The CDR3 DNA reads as TGCAGTGCTAGAGAGAGGACTAGCGGGAGGTACGAGCAGTACTTC.

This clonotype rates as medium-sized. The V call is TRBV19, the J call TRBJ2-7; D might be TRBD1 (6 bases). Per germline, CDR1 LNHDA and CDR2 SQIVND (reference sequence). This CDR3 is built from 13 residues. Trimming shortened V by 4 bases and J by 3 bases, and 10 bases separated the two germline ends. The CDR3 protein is CASSTSDSYEQYF. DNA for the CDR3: TGTGCCAGTAGTACCTCGGACAGCTACGAGCAGTACTTC.

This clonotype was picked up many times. In nucleotides, the CDR3 is TGCGCCAGCAGCATCACAGGGTTGAATTCACCCCTCCACTTT. It codes for CASSITGLNSPLHF. V and J are TRBV5-1 and TRBJ1-6, with D tentatively TRBD1 (6 bases). V was clipped by 4 bases and J by 7 bases, with 12 bases between them. This CDR3 has 14 residues. Germline V CDR1 and CDR2: SGHRS, YFSETQ.

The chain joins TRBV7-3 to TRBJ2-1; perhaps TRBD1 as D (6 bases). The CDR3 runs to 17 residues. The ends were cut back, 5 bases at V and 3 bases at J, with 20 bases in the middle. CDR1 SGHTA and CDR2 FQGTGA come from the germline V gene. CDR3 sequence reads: CASSPWSTDSNYNEQFF. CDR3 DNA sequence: TGTGCCAGCAGCCCCTGGTCGACGGACAGCAACTACAATGAGCAGTTCTTC.

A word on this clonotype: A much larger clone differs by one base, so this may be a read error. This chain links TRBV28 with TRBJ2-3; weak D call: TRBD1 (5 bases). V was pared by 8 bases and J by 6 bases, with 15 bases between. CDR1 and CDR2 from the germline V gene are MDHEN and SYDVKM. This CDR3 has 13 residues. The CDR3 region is CASGRQGLDTQYF. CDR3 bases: TGTGCCAGCGGGCGCCAGGGTTTGGATACGCAGTATTTT.

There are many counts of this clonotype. This CDR3 is CASSLLGVDTQYF. As DNA, the CDR3 is TGTGCCAGCAGTCTCCTGGGAGTGGATACGCAGTATTTT. The chain carries TRBV7-3 and TRBJ2-3; tentatively, D is TRBD2 (5 bases). The CDR3 is 13 amino acids. V lost 6 bases to trimming and J lost 6 bases, with 13 bases between them. Germline lookup yields CDR1 SGHTA and CDR2 FQGTGA.

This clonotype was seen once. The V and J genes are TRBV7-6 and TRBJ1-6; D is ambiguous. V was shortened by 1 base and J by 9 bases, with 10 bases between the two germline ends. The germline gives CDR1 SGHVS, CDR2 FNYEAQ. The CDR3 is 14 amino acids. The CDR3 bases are TGTGCCAGCAGCTTAGGGATAGGAGGTTCACCCCTCCACTTT. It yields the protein CASSLGIGGSPLHF.

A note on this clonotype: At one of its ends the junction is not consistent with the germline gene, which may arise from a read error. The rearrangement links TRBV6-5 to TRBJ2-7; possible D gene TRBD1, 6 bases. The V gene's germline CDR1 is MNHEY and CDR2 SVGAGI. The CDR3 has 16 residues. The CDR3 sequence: CASSYSTLGAACEQCF. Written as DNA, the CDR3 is TGTGCCAGCAGTTACTCGACTCTGGGGGCAGCCTGCGAGCAGTGCTTC.

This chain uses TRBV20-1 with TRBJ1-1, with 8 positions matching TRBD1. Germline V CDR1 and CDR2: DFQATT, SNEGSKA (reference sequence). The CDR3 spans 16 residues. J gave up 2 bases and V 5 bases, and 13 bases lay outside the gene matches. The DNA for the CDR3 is TGCAGTGCTCTGCGAGTAACGGGACAGGTTAACACTGAAGCTTTCTTT. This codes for CSALRVTGQVNTEAFF.

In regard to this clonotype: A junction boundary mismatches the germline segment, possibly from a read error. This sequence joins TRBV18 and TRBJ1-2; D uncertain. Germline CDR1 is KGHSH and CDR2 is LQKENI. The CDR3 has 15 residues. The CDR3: CATSPPDGFNYGYTF. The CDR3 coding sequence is TGTGCCACCTCACCACCGGACGGGTTTAACTATGGCTACACCTTC.